One TCR beta chain is described in this entry. What it binds is unknown. This CDR3 has 15 amino acids. CDR1 and CDR2 from the germline V gene are GTSNPN and SVGIG (reference sequence). The V and J ends lost 0 bases and 6 bases, in that order; junction bases with no gene match: 3. The data stem from a study of shared clonotypes between healthy human individuals. Findings and caveats of the study: Estimated clonotype richness was generally higher in naive than memory subsets. Non-shared clonotypes showed lower generation probabilities than clonotypes common to all four donors.

The donors, healthy adults who were HIV-negative, had experienced no recent acute infections or vaccinations. Profiling relied on immunoSEQ multiplex PCR, and the TCRdb table lists in-frame clones only, not all of them. This sample yields about 2.4 million clones, of which approximately 94% are seen a single time; roughly 0.13% belongs to the top ten. Sequenced input: naive CD4+ T cells sorted from blood. The sample's subset: CD45RA+ positively selected. The V call is TRBV30, the J call TRBJ2-1; 12 nucleotides match TRBD2. The sequence was obtained from a man between 18 and 35 years old in good health. The CDR3 DNA sequence: TGTGCCTGGAGTGTGGCTAGCGGGAGGGCCAATGAGCAGTTCTTC. Its translation: CAWSVASGRANEQFF.